Shown below are 15 T cell receptor beta chains from a single sample sequenced in a study of identical twins. TCRdb reprocessed the 5' RACE reads via MiXCR and lists one record per CDR3 protein. The repertoire includes 350,000 to 400,000 distinct CDR3 sequences, around 9% of them detected once, and about 9.1% sits in the top ten. The sequenced sample was naive T cells sorted from blood. Receptors originate from a woman between 50 and 59 years old in good health.

This clonotype was recorded at least ten times. The chain has TRBV5-1 and TRBJ2-2, with 9 bases identical to TRBD1. The germline gives CDR1 SGHRS, CDR2 YFSETQ. V trimming: 2 bases; J trimming: 6 bases; junction bases outside the gene matches: 14. The CDR3 spans 18 residues. As DNA, the CDR3 is TGCGCCAGCAGCTTCCTATGGTCTGGACAGGGGAGGTCCGGGGAGCTGTTTTTT. Translation: CASSFLWSGQGRSGELFF.

The chain has TRBV10-3 and TRBJ1-1; D is possibly TRBD1 (5 bases). V was trimmed by 10 bases and J by 2 bases, leaving 14 bases between them. The germline V gene encodes CDR1 ENHRY and CDR2 SYGVKD. The CDR3 contains 13 residues. CDR3 in DNA: TGTGCCACCGGGACGTCGACTAACACTGAAGCTTTCTTT. Protein: CATGTSTNTEAFF.

This clonotype was detected ten times or more. One end of the junction fails to match germline, which may point to a read error. CDR3 nucleotides: TGCAGTGCTAGAGGCTTGACGGGTCATGGTTACACCTTC. Translated: CSARGLTGHGYTF. The V and J genes are TRBV20-1 and TRBJ1-2; D remains ambiguous. The CDR3 is 13 amino acids. Germline assignment: CDR1 DFQATT and CDR2 SNEGSKA (reference sequence).

This clonotype came up a few times. The chain carries TRBV4-1 and TRBJ2-7; 9 nucleotides agree with TRBD2. The CDR3 runs 15 residues. The germline gives CDR1 MGHRA, CDR2 YSYEKL. Trimming removed 3 bases from V and 5 bases from J; junction bases left unmatched: 8. CDR3 loop: CASSQIAGEVHEQYF. The CDR3 DNA reads TGCGCCAGCAGCCAGATAGCGGGAGAGGTCCACGAGCAGTACTTC.

Only a few counts were recorded for this clonotype. The CDR3 sequence: CASSGATNEKLFF. DNA of the CDR3: TGTGCCAGCTCGGGGGCAACTAATGAAAAACTGTTTTTT. The chain uses TRBV18 and TRBJ1-4, with D perhaps TRBD1 (5 bases). With 6 bases removed from V and 0 bases from J, the gap between germline ends came to 5 bases. The CDR3 has 13 amino acids. Germline V gene sequence: CDR1 KGHSH, CDR2 LQKENI.

This chain links TRBV12-3 or TRBV12-4 with TRBJ2-3, with 10 bases that match TRBD2. Trimming at V came to 6 bases and at J to 1 base, leaving 4 bases not matched to a gene. The CDR3 consists of 15 residues. CDR3 amino acids: CASSAAGGGTDTQYF. In DNA, the CDR3 is TGTGCCAGCAGCGCAGCGGGAGGGGGCACAGATACGCAGTATTTT.

The CDR3 loop reads CASRGLVTGELFF. The CDR3 nucleotides read TGTGCCAGCAGGGGCCTAGTGACCGGGGAGCTGTTTTTT. The chain links TRBV27 to TRBJ2-2; D is unclear. Germline loops: CDR1 MNHEY, CDR2 SMNVEV (reference sequence). This CDR3 spans 13 amino acids. V was trimmed by 6 bases and J by 5 bases, leaving 10 bases between them.

The rearrangement links TRBV12-3 or TRBV12-4 to TRBJ2-1; 8 nucleotides match TRBD1. The V segment lost 5 bases and the J segment 1 base; nucleotides outside the gene matches: 7. CDR3 length: 16 residues. The CDR3 nucleotides are TGTGCCAGCAGTCTCGGGACAGGTCTTTCCTACAATGAGCAGTTCTTC. Its translation: CASSLGTGLSYNEQFF.

In this sample, this clonotype turned up a few times. The chain is built from TRBV5-5 and TRBJ2-3; 9 bases line up with TRBD1. This CDR3 is built from 15 residues. The germline CDR1 and CDR2 sequences are SGHKS and YYEKEE (reference sequence). J was trimmed by 6 bases and V by 0 bases; bases with no gene match: 5. The CDR3 DNA reads TGTGCCAGCAGCTTGGTGGGGGACAGGGTGGATACGCAGTATTTT. Protein product: CASSLVGDRVDTQYF. The variable domain in full, with the rest retrieved from reference TRBV5-5 and TRBJ2-3, is DAGVTQSPTHLIKTRGQQVTLRCSPISGHKSVSWYQQVLGQGPQFIFQYYEKEERGRGNFPDRFSARQFPNYSSELNVNALLLGDSALYLCASSLVGDRVDTQYFGPGTRLTVL.

The chain joins TRBV11-2 to TRBJ1-2; 11 nucleotides line up with TRBD1. Germline V gene sequence: CDR1 SGHAT, CDR2 FQNNGV. This CDR3 is built from 15 residues. Unmatched junction bases numbered 6, after V lost 1 base and J lost 8 bases. The CDR3 nucleotides are TGTGCCAGCAGCTTAGGGACAGGGGGCGCCTTCGGCTACACCTTC. This gives the protein CASSLGTGGAFGYTF.

The sample holds a few counts of this clonotype. The CDR3 sequence is CASSLGLGTGDEQFF. In nucleotides, the CDR3 is TGTGCCAGCAGCTTAGGCCTCGGGACGGGCGATGAGCAGTTCTTC. The J gene is TRBJ2-1, the V gene TRBV7-7; D is possibly TRBD1 or TRBD2 (5 bases each). The CDR3 loop spans 15 amino acids. The V gene lost 1 base and the J gene lost 8 bases, with 15 bases spanning the gap. Germline values: CDR1 SSHAT, CDR2 FNYEAQ (reference sequence).

This clonotype came up a few times. The J gene is TRBJ2-7, the V gene TRBV30; 7 bases are shared with TRBD2. The V segment lost 1 base and the J segment 4 bases; nucleotides outside the gene matches: 4. CDR3 length: 13 residues. Germline assignment: CDR1 GTSNPN and CDR2 SVGIG (reference sequence). The CDR3 is CAWSGLAEYEQYF. The CDR3 nucleotides are TGTGCCTGGAGTGGACTAGCAGAATACGAGCAGTACTTC.

This clonotype has at least ten counts. The chain carries TRBV2 and TRBJ2-2, with TRBD2 matching over 11 bases. The V gene end was trimmed by 8 bases and the J gene end by 0 bases; junction bases not matched to a gene: 8. Germline CDR1 SNHLY, CDR2 FYNNEI. This CDR3 has 17 residues. CDR3 nucleotide sequence: TGTGCCAGCGGTTTTCCTAGCGGGAGGTCGAACACCGGGGAGCTGTTTTTT. Amino acids: CASGFPSGRSNTGELFF.

The CDR3 here is CASRQEYEQYV. The DNA of the CDR3 is TGTGCCAGCAGGCAGGAATACGAGCAGTACGTC. The V gene is TRBV11-2, the J gene TRBJ2-7; the D is unclear. Germline assignment: CDR1 SGHAT and CDR2 FQNNGV. V was shortened by 6 bases and J by 4 bases, with 7 bases between the two germline ends. The length of the CDR3 is 11 residues.

This clonotype was recorded a few times. J is TRBJ2-1 and V is TRBV20-1; D may correspond to TRBD1 or TRBD2 (5 bases each). CDR1 and CDR2 from the germline V gene are DFQATT and SNEGSKA (reference sequence). The CDR3 loop spans 15 amino acids. V lost 1 base and J lost 5, with 15 bases in between. CDR3 residues: CSARVRQGADNEQFF. The CDR3 nucleotides read TGCAGTGCTAGAGTAAGGCAGGGAGCCGACAATGAGCAGTTCTTC.